The rows below give T cell receptor beta chains drawn from one sample of a study of cytomegalovirus exposure and HLA in healthy donors. Profiling relied on immunoSEQ multiplex PCR, and the TCRdb table lists in-frame clones only, not all of them. In the table there are about 150,000 clones, roughly 87% of which are singletons. Material for sequencing was PBMCs. These TCRs come from a young woman in good health and CMV-seropositive. The CDR3 runs from the conserved cysteine through the conserved F or W. D genes are given only for firm matches. Rows may omit the clone size; those that give it use once, few, many or a size class.

D gene: -; V gene: TRBV27; clone size: -; J gene: TRBJ2-3; CDR3 DNA: TGTGCCAGCAGTTTCAGAGATACGCAGTATTTT; CDR3 protein: CASSFRDTQYF
D gene: TRBD1; V gene: TRBV5-1; clone size: -; J gene: TRBJ1-2; CDR3 DNA: TGCGCCAGCAGGCCTTCCACAGGGGCGGACTATGGCTACACCTTC; CDR3 protein: CASRPSTGADYGYTF
D gene: -; V gene: TRBV5-6; clone size: -; J gene: TRBJ2-2; CDR3 DNA: TGTGCCAGCAGCTCCTCGGGACTCTACACCGGGGAGCTGTTTTTT; CDR3 protein: CASSSSGLYTGELFF
D gene: -; V gene: TRBV7-9; clone size: -; J gene: TRBJ1-1; CDR3 DNA: TGTGCCAGCAGCTTGAGGGAAAGGAACACTGAAGCTTTCTTT; CDR3 protein: CASSLRERNTEAFF
D gene: TRBD1; V gene: TRBV18; clone size: -; J gene: TRBJ1-1; CDR3 DNA: TGTGCCAGCTCACAGGGACAGGGGGCGCAAACTGAAGCTTTCTTT; CDR3 protein: CASSQGQGAQTEAFF
D gene: TRBD1; V gene: TRBV30; clone size: -; J gene: TRBJ1-2; CDR3 DNA: TGTGCCTGGAGTCAGGGGGCGGGTCATGGCTACACCTTC; CDR3 protein: CAWSQGAGHGYTF
D gene: TRBD2; V gene: TRBV27; clone size: -; J gene: TRBJ2-1; CDR3 DNA: TGTGCCAGCAGTTCGAGGGTGAGCGGGGGAATCTCCTACAATGAGCAGTTCTTC; CDR3 protein: CASSSRVSGGISYNEQFF
D gene: TRBD1; V gene: TRBV7-8; clone size: few; J gene: TRBJ1-2; CDR3 DNA: TGTGCCAGCAGCTTAAGGACAGGGGGTAACTATGGCTACACCTTC; CDR3 protein: CASSLRTGGNYGYTF
D gene: TRBD2; V gene: TRBV5-3; clone size: -; J gene: TRBJ2-5; CDR3 DNA: TGTGCCAGAAGCCCCCGGATCGCGGGGGGTCCGGAGACCCAGTACTTC; CDR3 protein: CARSPRIAGGPETQYF
D gene: -; V gene: TRBV28; clone size: -; J gene: TRBJ2-1; CDR3 DNA: TGTGCCAGCAGTTTATCGCAACTGGCGGGGAATGAGCAGTTCTTC; CDR3 protein: CASSLSQLAGNEQFF
D gene: -; V gene: TRBV4-1; clone size: -; J gene: TRBJ1-1; CDR3 DNA: TGCGCCAGCAGCCCCGGCGGCTTGAAGGACACTGAAGCTTTCTTT; CDR3 protein: CASSPGGLKDTEAFF
D gene: -; V gene: TRBV2; clone size: -; J gene: TRBJ2-3; CDR3 DNA: TGTGCCAGCAGGAAGGGACTTCCAGATACGCAGTATTTT; CDR3 protein: CASRKGLPDTQYF
D gene: TRBD2; V gene: TRBV5-6; clone size: -; J gene: TRBJ2-2; CDR3 DNA: TGTGCCAGCAGCTTGACGACTAGCGGGGGTGCGACCGGGGAGCTGTTTTTT; CDR3 protein: CASSLTTSGGATGELFF
D gene: TRBD1; V gene: TRBV19; clone size: -; J gene: TRBJ1-6; CDR3 DNA: TGTGCCAGTAGTATAGGACAGGGCATGGTACCCCTCCACTTT; CDR3 protein: CASSIGQGMVPLHF
D gene: TRBD1; V gene: TRBV12-5; clone size: -; J gene: TRBJ1-5; CDR3 DNA: TGTGCTAGTGGTTTGGCAGGGGGCGAACGGCAGCCCCAGCATTTT; CDR3 protein: CASGLAGGERQPQHF
D gene: TRBD1; V gene: TRBV15; clone size: -; J gene: TRBJ1-2; CDR3 DNA: TGTGCCACCAGCAGAGATGCGGGGACAGGGGAGGGCTACACCTTC; CDR3 protein: CATSRDAGTGEGYTF
D gene: TRBD1; V gene: TRBV7-7; clone size: -; J gene: TRBJ2-1; CDR3 DNA: TGTGCTAGCAGCCTGGGACAGGACAATGAGCAGTTCTTC; CDR3 protein: CASSLGQDNEQFF
D gene: -; V gene: TRBV28; clone size: -; J gene: TRBJ1-2; CDR3 DNA: TGTGCCAGCAGCCGTACAGCTACCTATGGCTACACCTTC; CDR3 protein: CASSRTATYGYTF
D gene: -; V gene: TRBV9; clone size: -; J gene: TRBJ2-7; CDR3 DNA: TGTGCCAGCAGCGTAGCTGCAGGGGTGTCCTTCGAGCAGTACTTC; CDR3 protein: CASSVAAGVSFEQYF
D gene: -; V gene: TRBV5-4; clone size: -; J gene: TRBJ1-1; CDR3 DNA: TGTGCCAGCAGCTCAGACCCCATGAGGCCAAGAATTGAAGCTTTCTTT; CDR3 protein: CASSSDPMRPRIEAFF
D gene: TRBD1; V gene: TRBV13; clone size: -; J gene: TRBJ2-1; CDR3 DNA: TGTGCCAGCAGCTACCGACAGGGGGCTGACAATGAGCAGTTCTTC; CDR3 protein: CASSYRQGADNEQFF
D gene: -; V gene: TRBV5-1; clone size: -; J gene: TRBJ2-7; CDR3 DNA: TGCGCCAGCAGCTTGGCCCTTGCTTCGCGCTACGAGCAGTACTTC; CDR3 protein: CASSLALASRYEQYF
D gene: TRBD1; V gene: TRBV28; clone size: -; J gene: TRBJ2-3; CDR3 DNA: TGTGCCAGCACCCTTGCGGGGCGGGACAGGTATATCCATACGCAGTATTTT; CDR3 protein: CASTLAGRDRYIHTQYF
D gene: -; V gene: TRBV2; clone size: few; J gene: TRBJ1-5; CDR3 DNA: TGTGCCAGCAGTGACTCCGATCAGCCCCAGCATTTT; CDR3 protein: CASSDSDQPQHF
D gene: -; V gene: TRBV6-1; clone size: -; J gene: TRBJ1-1; CDR3 DNA: TGTGCCAGCAGTGAAACTACGACAGGCGGAACTGAAGCTTTCTTT; CDR3 protein: CASSETTTGGTEAFF
D gene: TRBD2; V gene: TRBV5-1; clone size: -; J gene: TRBJ2-3; CDR3 DNA: TGCGCCAGCAGCTTAGGTCACAGCGGGGGCGCGGATACGCAGTATTTT; CDR3 protein: CASSLGHSGGADTQYF